Shown below are 30 T cell receptor beta chains from a single sample sequenced in a study of technical replicates of blood from a handful of donors. Assay: immunoSEQ multiplex PCR; the TCRdb copy retains only in-frame clones and omits some. The data hold approximately 87,000 clones, with approximately 92% observed a single time. Sequencing was carried out using T cells isolated from PBMCs. All receptors come from a human donor in good health. Some clones in this sample may be carry-over from other donors' samples.

J is TRBJ2-1 and V is TRBV5-1; 8 bases map to TRBD2. Germline V CDR1 and CDR2: SGHRS, YFSETQ. CDR3 length: 14 residues. V lost 5 bases to trimming and J lost 10 bases; unmatched junction nucleotides: 11. CDR3 sequence reads: CASRAPGGPGEQFF. In nucleotides, the CDR3 is TGCGCCAGCAGAGCACCGGGAGGGCCGGGAGAGCAGTTCTTC.

This chain's CDR3 is CAWSGQLLYNEQFF. CDR3 sequence (DNA): TGTGCCTGGAGTGGACAGCTACTCTACAATGAGCAGTTCTTC. The gene calls are TRBV30 and TRBJ2-1, with D possibly TRBD1 on 5 matching bases. Deletions cut 1 base from V and 3 bases from J, with 10 bases between. Germline V gives CDR1 GTSNPN, CDR2 SVGIG (reference sequence). The CDR3 sequence is 14 residues long.

The V and J genes are TRBV29-1 and TRBJ2-3; D is unresolved. Germline CDR1 is SQVTM and CDR2 is ANQGSEA. V dropped 0 bases and J dropped 0 bases, with 7 bases sitting between them. The CDR3 is 14 residues long. Here the CDR3 DNA reads TGCAGCGTTGAAGAACACACAAGCACAGATACGCAGTATTTT. Its protein product is CSVEEHTSTDTQYF.

This clone was found once. This chain joins TRBV13 and TRBJ2-2, with D maybe TRBD2 (5 bases). CDR3 length equals 17 residues. V lost 6 bases and J lost 2, with 19 bases in between. The V gene's germline CDR1 is PRHDT and CDR2 FYEKMQ (reference sequence). The CDR3: CASSLPPRGLNTGELFF. In DNA form, the CDR3 reads TGTGCCAGCAGTCTACCCCCCCGAGGACTTAACACCGGGGAGCTGTTTTTT.

V is TRBV4-3 and J is TRBJ2-2, with D unresolved. Deletions cut 0 bases from V and 6 bases from J, with 8 bases between. The CDR3 sequence is 14 residues long. Germline V gives CDR1 LGHNA, CDR2 YSLEER. The CDR3 DNA reads TGCGCCAGCAGCCAAGAACCGGTTTCCGGGGAGCTGTTTTTT. As protein: CASSQEPVSGELFF.

A single count supports this clone. V usage is TRBV7-9 and J usage is TRBJ1-1; D not resolved. The CDR3 consists of 14 residues. Germline CDR1 SEHNR, CDR2 FQNEAQ (reference sequence). Trimming shortened V by 2 bases and J by 0 bases, and 7 bases separated the two germline ends. CDR3 loop: CASSLQIMNTEAFF. The CDR3 DNA follows: TGTGCCAGCAGCTTACAGATAATGAACACTGAAGCTTTCTTT.

The rearrangement links TRBV11-2 to TRBJ1-2; D is ambiguous. The CDR3 is 15 amino acids. Trimming took off 1 base at V and 0 bases at J, with 9 bases between the two ends. Germline V CDR1 and CDR2: SGHAT, FQNNGV. The CDR3 protein is CASSLATVANYGYTF. The CDR3 DNA follows: TGTGCCAGCAGCTTAGCCACGGTAGCTAACTATGGCTACACCTTC.

This rearrangement joins TRBV27 to TRBJ2-3, with 8 bases identical to TRBD2. The CDR3 is made up of 15 amino acids. Losses at the gene ends were 7 bases for V and 8 bases for J; bases not matched to a gene: 14. Looked up from germline, CDR1 is MNHEY and CDR2 is SMNVEV (reference sequence). The CDR3 DNA reads as TGTGCCAGCACCTTATTTAGCGGGATGGCGGGTACGCAGTATTTT. Its protein product is CASTLFSGMAGTQYF.

This chain uses TRBV2 with TRBJ1-1, with D perhaps matching TRBD1 (5 bases). Germline V lookup: CDR1 SNHLY, CDR2 FYNNEI. The CDR3 length is 12 residues. V dropped 3 bases and J dropped 7 bases, with 9 bases sitting between them. CDR3 sequence: CASSEGGVEAFF. CDR3 sequence (DNA): TGTGCCAGCAGTGAGGGGGGGGTTGAAGCTTTCTTT.

This clone was counted a single time. This chain uses TRBV10-3 with TRBJ1-1; D gene ambiguous. The germline V gene encodes CDR1 ENHRY and CDR2 SYGVKD. This CDR3 spans 11 amino acids. Trimming took 8 bases from V and 3 from J, leaving 7 bases between them. The CDR3 sequence: CAILIDTEAFF. In nucleotides, the CDR3 is TGTGCCATCTTAATTGACACTGAAGCTTTCTTT.

The chain has TRBV19 and TRBJ1-5; D is perhaps TRBD1 (6 bases). Trimming removed 3 bases at V and 0 bases at J, with 12 bases between. Germline values: CDR1 LNHDA, CDR2 SQIVND (reference sequence). This CDR3 is built from 16 residues. The CDR3 DNA follows: TGTGCCAGTAGTATTTCGTCAGGGGATAGCAATCAGCCCCAGCATTTT. Its protein is CASSISSGDSNQPQHF. Together with reference TRBV19 and TRBJ1-5, the CDR3 gives the full variable domain: DGGITQSPKYLFRKEGQNVTLSCEQNLNHDAMYWYRQDPGQGLRLIYYSQIVNDFQKGDIAEGYSVSREKKESFPLTVTSAQKNPTAFYLCASSISSGDSNQPQHFGDGTRLSIL.

This chain connects TRBV7-3 to TRBJ2-1, with 11 bases lining up with TRBD2. Trimming at V came to 5 bases and at J to 4 bases, leaving 4 bases not matched to a gene. The CDR3 is made up of 15 amino acids. Per germline, CDR1 SGHTA and CDR2 FQGTGA. DNA of the CDR3: TGTGCCAGCAGCGAAACTAGCGGGAGATACAATGAGCAGTTCTTC. Translation gives CASSETSGRYNEQFF.

The rearrangement joins TRBV19 to TRBJ2-7; the D gene is possibly TRBD2 (6 bases). Trimming removed 4 bases at V and 4 bases at J, with 20 bases between. Germline assignment: CDR1 LNHDA and CDR2 SQIVND (reference sequence). The CDR3 length is 16 residues. The CDR3 spells CASSRSAVGSRYEQYF. CDR3 nucleotide sequence: TGTGCCAGTAGTAGATCGGCTGTCGGGAGTAGGTACGAGCAGTACTTC.

This sequence joins TRBV2 and TRBJ1-2; possibly TRBD1 for D (5 bases). This CDR3 is built from 15 residues. Per germline, CDR1 SNHLY and CDR2 FYNNEI. V was shortened by 5 bases and J by 5 bases, with 18 bases between the two germline ends. The CDR3 DNA is TGTGCCAGCAGTCTCTCCTCGGGGGTGGGTTATGGCTACACCTTC. It encodes CASSLSSGVGYGYTF.

The rearrangement uses TRBV4-3 and TRBJ2-7, with 10 positions matching TRBD2. CDR1 LGHNA and CDR2 YSLEER come from the germline V gene. The junction had 7 bases not matched to a gene; V was cut back by 0 bases and J by 2 bases. The CDR3 sequence is 17 residues long. CDR3 region: CASSQEEGTSAAYEQYF. The CDR3 DNA follows: TGCGCCAGCAGCCAAGAAGAAGGGACTAGCGCCGCCTACGAGCAGTACTTC.

The sample holds one count of this clone. The chain recombines TRBV7-3 with TRBJ2-3; 9 positions agree with TRBD2. CDR1 is SGHTA and CDR2 is FQGTGA in the germline V gene. The CDR3 has 16 amino acids. The trim removed 4 bases at V and 2 bases at J, leaving 7 bases unmatched. The CDR3 protein is CASSSISGSPTDTQYF. The CDR3 bases are TGTGCCAGCAGCTCGATTAGCGGGAGCCCCACAGATACGCAGTATTTT.

This clone was observed once. The chain uses TRBV7-2 and TRBJ2-3, with 14 bases that match TRBD2. V lost 0 bases and J lost 6; bases outside the gene matches: 2. There are 16 residues in the CDR3. The germline gives CDR1 SGHTA, CDR2 FQGNSA. This CDR3 is CASSLAGLAGDDTQYF. The CDR3 DNA reads TGTGCCAGCAGCTTAGCGGGACTAGCGGGAGACGATACGCAGTATTTT.

This chain uses TRBV2 with TRBJ2-7; 7 positions match TRBD1. The trim removed 8 bases at V and 4 bases at J, leaving 5 bases unmatched. Germline CDR1 reads SNHLY; CDR2 reads FYNNEI. The CDR3 has 12 residues. The CDR3 sequence: CASSTGVYEQYF. In DNA form, the CDR3 reads TGTGCCAGCTCAACAGGGGTATACGAGCAGTACTTC.

The rearrangement uses TRBV5-8 and TRBJ2-2; D possibly corresponds to TRBD1 (6 bases). Germline V CDR1 and CDR2: SGHTS, YDEGEE. The CDR3 covers 15 residues. Trimming took off 4 bases at V and 7 bases at J, with 17 bases between the two ends. For the CDR3, the DNA is TGTGCCAGCAGCCAGGGGCGATGGAGCGGCGGGGAGCTGTTTTTT. Amino acids: CASSQGRWSGGELFF.

This chain links TRBV5-6 with TRBJ2-3; no definite D call. There are 14 residues in the CDR3. V gave up 0 bases and J gave up 5 bases, with 10 bases separating them. Germline V lookup: CDR1 SGHDT, CDR2 YYEEEE. CDR3 region: CASSLVGARDTQYF. CDR3 nucleotide sequence: TGTGCCAGCAGCTTGGTAGGAGCAAGAGATACGCAGTATTTT.

The rearrangement uses TRBV9 and TRBJ2-2; 8 bases agree with TRBD1. This CDR3 is 15 amino acids long. Trimming cost V 2 bases and J 7 bases; bases outside gene matches: 7. Germline CDR1 and CDR2: SGDLS and YYNGEE. In DNA, the CDR3 is TGTGCCAGCAGCGTCGGGCAGGGGGCCGTCGGGGAGCTGTTTTTT. Translated: CASSVGQGAVGELFF.

The rearrangement uses TRBV7-6 and TRBJ2-1; D perhaps matches TRBD1 (5 bases). The CDR3 length is 14 residues. Trimming stripped 1 base from V and 8 bases from J, with 12 bases between. Germline assignment: CDR1 SGHVS and CDR2 FNYEAQ. CDR3 DNA: TGTGCCAGCAGCTTAGGAGGCAGGGTTGATGAGCAGTTCTTC. It codes for CASSLGGRVDEQFF.

This sequence joins TRBV7-8 and TRBJ1-5; D perhaps matches TRBD1 (5 bases). The germline V gene has CDR1 SGHVS and CDR2 FQNEAQ. This CDR3 has 15 residues. The ends were cut back, 5 bases at V and 4 bases at J, with 15 bases in the middle. CDR3 DNA sequence: TGTGCCAGCAGCACATCGGGGGGAGGAAATCAGCCCCAGCATTTT. It is translated as CASSTSGGGNQPQHF.

This chain connects TRBV28 to TRBJ1-4; D is unclear. Germline CDR1 and CDR2: MDHEN and SYDVKM. The CDR3 runs 14 residues. V was trimmed by 4 bases and J by 8 bases, leaving 14 bases between them. The CDR3, as DNA: TGTGCCAGCAGTTGGGAGGAGAAGGCAGAAAAACTGTTTTTT. Translated, it gives CASSWEEKAEKLFF.

The chain employs TRBV28 and TRBJ2-3, with 7 bases lining up with TRBD2. V shed 1 base and J 2 bases; nucleotides not matched to a gene: 9. The CDR3 contains 17 residues. Germline loops: CDR1 MDHEN, CDR2 SYDVKM. CDR3 in DNA: TGTGCCAGCAGTTTATTATGGAAAGCGGGGAACACAGATACGCAGTATTTT. This encodes CASSLLWKAGNTDTQYF.

The chain joins TRBV5-4 to TRBJ2-2; TRBD2 aligns across 10 bases. In germline, CDR1 is SGHNT, CDR2 YYREEE (reference sequence). The junction had 6 bases not matched to a gene; V was cut back by 3 bases and J by 7 bases. This CDR3 comprises 15 residues. The CDR3 DNA sequence: TGTGCCAGCAGCTCCCTAAGCGGGAGGGACGGGGAGCTGTTTTTT. It specifies CASSSLSGRDGELFF.

V usage is TRBV7-2 and J usage is TRBJ1-3; D remains ambiguous. Trimming removed 1 base from V and 0 bases from J, with 10 bases in between. The germline V gene encodes CDR1 SGHTA and CDR2 FQGNSA. This CDR3 has 16 residues. The CDR3: CASSLGPGGSGNTIYF. DNA for the CDR3: TGTGCCAGCAGCTTAGGGCCGGGAGGCTCTGGAAACACCATATATTTT.

This clone showed up just a few times. This chain connects TRBV7-2 to TRBJ2-7, with D hard to call. The CDR3 is made up of 15 amino acids. Between the trimmed V and J ends, which lost 5 bases and 6 bases, there was a span of 20 bases. Germline assignment: CDR1 SGHTA and CDR2 FQGNSA. The CDR3 protein is CASSPPGLEPGEQYF. As DNA, the CDR3 is TGTGCCAGCAGCCCTCCGGGTCTAGAACCCGGCGAGCAGTACTTC.

This chain uses TRBV4-2 with TRBJ1-2; D gene uncertain. V lost 4 bases and J lost 6, with 24 bases in between. In germline, CDR1 is LGHNA, CDR2 YNFKEQ. The CDR3 totals 17 residues. DNA of the CDR3: TGTGCCAGCAGCCTAGCGGAATTTATAGTCCATGCTGATGGCTACACCTTC. Its protein product is CASSLAEFIVHADGYTF.

The chain couples TRBV10-3 to TRBJ2-3; 8 nucleotides match TRBD2. CDR3 size: 16 residues. The V gene's germline CDR1 is ENHRY and CDR2 SYGVKD. V trimming: 5 bases; J trimming: 2 bases; junction bases outside the gene matches: 9. CDR3 amino acids: CAISRIAGTITDTQYF. The CDR3 nucleotides are TGTGCCATCAGTAGGATAGCGGGAACAATCACAGATACGCAGTATTTT.